Below are 12 T cell receptor delta chains sequenced from a single sample in a study of gamma-delta chains in newborns, infants, children. TCRdb re-called clones from the reads using CATT. This table holds 6,900 or so delta-chain clones, 2% to 2.5% found once. Sequences were obtained from blood. The source of these receptors is a child who was a newborn, infant or young child, either healthy, febrile or measles-vaccinated (not recorded which).

In this sample, this clone turned up a few times. This could be a read error, since a much larger clone is one nucleotide away. The same CDR3 also results from other DNA sequences found in this sample. The chain has TRDV2 and TRDJ3, with 8 bases lining up with TRDD3. This CDR3 region has 17 residues. Trimming took 0 bases from V and 4 from J; bases not matched to a gene: 4. Germline lookup yields CDR1 GEAIGNYY and CDR2 EKD. The CDR3 region is CACDTAGGYWDTRQMFF. The CDR3 nucleotides read TGTGCCTGTGACACCGCCGGGGGATATTGGGACACCCGACAGATGTTTTTC.

Note on this clone: The mismatch at residue 8 between this DNA's translation and the TCRdb protein of a much larger clone likely reflects a read error; the protein shown is translated from the DNA. This chain joins TRDV2 and TRDJ3; TRDD3 agrees at 9 bases. CDR1 and CDR2 (germline): GEAIGNYY, EKD. J gave up 0 bases and V 3 bases, and 8 bases lay outside the gene matches. The CDR3 runs 19 residues. This CDR3 reads CACDYWGTEVSWDTRQMFF. The CDR3 DNA reads as TGTGCCTGTGACTACTGGGGGACAGAAGTCTCCTGGGACACCCGACAGATGTTTTTC.

This clone was detected only a few times. A much larger clone sits a single nucleotide away, making a read error possible. This same CDR3 is encoded by further DNA sequences in the sample. This chain joins TRDV2 and TRDJ3; D ambiguous. The CDR3 is made up of 18 amino acids. Germline V gene sequence: CDR1 GEAIGNYY, CDR2 EKD. V dropped 4 bases and J dropped 0 bases, with 15 bases sitting between them. CDR3 sequence reads: CACDTIGVSSWDTRQMFF. DNA for the CDR3: TGTGCCTGTGATACCATCGGGGTTAGCTCCTGGGACACCCGACAGATGTTTTTC.

The sample holds a few counts of this clone. The amino acid sequence in TCRdb belongs to a much larger clone and departs from this DNA's translation at residue 3, likely a sequencing read error; the sequence shown is translated from the DNA. J is TRDJ2 and V is TRDV2; 13 bases match TRDD3. There are 18 residues in the CDR3. Germline lookup yields CDR1 GEAIGNYY and CDR2 EKD. The CDR3 sequence: CARDTILGDTALTAQLFF. The CDR3 bases are TGTGCCCGTGACACCATACTGGGGGATACGGCTTTGACAGCACAACTCTTCTTT.

About this clone itself: The protein TCRdb lists belongs to a much larger clone and differs from this DNA's translation at residue 12, which points to a read error; the protein shown is made from the DNA. The J gene is TRDJ3, the V gene TRDV2; 7 nucleotides agree with TRDD3. Germline V gene data show CDR1 as GEAIGNYY and CDR2 as EKD. There are 15 residues in the CDR3. The CDR3 loop is CACDTVGEDTRHMFF. DNA of the CDR3: TGTGCCTGTGACACCGTGGGGGAGGACACCCGACATATGTTTTTC.

A word on this clone: This DNA translates differently at residue 14 from the TCRdb protein, which is that of a much larger clone; a read error is likely, and the protein shown is the DNA's own translation. The chain uses TRDV2 and TRDJ3; 9 nucleotides match TRDD3. This CDR3 region has 18 residues. Germline V gives CDR1 GEAIGNYY, CDR2 EKD. CDR3 protein: CACDTLGDSSWDTQQMFF. The CDR3 coding sequence is TGTGCCTGTGACACCCTGGGGGATTCCTCCTGGGACACCCAACAGATGTTTTTC.

There are a few counts of this clone. The protein in TCRdb stems from a much larger clone and differs at residue 6 from this DNA's translation, likely a read error; here the protein is translated from the DNA. The chain links TRDV2 to TRDJ3; tentatively, D is TRDD3 (6 bases). Germline V lookup: CDR1 GEAIGNYY, CDR2 EKD. This CDR3 region has 17 residues. Trimming shortened V by 2 bases and J by 0 bases, and 10 bases separated the two germline ends. CDR3: CACDNRGSSWDTRQMFF. In DNA form, the CDR3 reads TGTGCCTGTGACAACCGGGGGAGCTCCTGGGACACCCGACAGATGTTTTTC.

In the case of this clone: A much larger clone differs from this one at a single base, so this may be a read error. In the same sample, other DNA sequences code for this CDR3. J is TRDJ3 and V is TRDV1, with a weak D call TRDD3 (7 bases). Germline CDR1 and CDR2: TSWWSYY and QGS. This CDR3 spans 23 amino acids. DNA of the CDR3: TGCGCTCTTGGGGAACCCCTTCCCCCGGGGATAGCGCTCCCCTCCTGGGACACCCGACAGATGTTTTTC. It translates to CALGEPLPPGIALPSWDTRQMFF.

Of note for this clone: A read error likely explains why the TCRdb protein, taken from a much larger clone, differs from this DNA's translation at residue 11; the protein shown is translated from the DNA. The rearrangement uses TRDV2 and TRDJ3; D unresolved. CDR3 length: 13 residues. Germline V CDR1 and CDR2: GEAIGNYY, EKD. The CDR3 spells CACDTWDTRQTFF. Here the CDR3 DNA reads TGTGCCTGTGACACCTGGGACACCCGACAGACGTTTTTC.

By sample fraction, this clone is medium-sized. A much larger clone sits a single nucleotide away, making a read error possible. Other nucleotide sequences from this sample produce the same CDR3. The chain links TRDV2 to TRDJ3, with 10 nucleotides matching TRDD3. Looked up from germline, CDR1 is GEAIGNYY and CDR2 is EKD. The CDR3 totals 18 residues. V lost 0 bases and J lost 1; bases outside the gene matches: 2. The CDR3 sequence: CACDTVLGDSWDTRQMFF. In DNA form, the CDR3 reads TGTGCCTGTGACACCGTACTGGGGGATTCCTGGGACACCCGACAGATGTTTTTC.

This clone occurred many times. A far larger clone is one base from this, pointing to a likely read error. The chain couples TRDV2 to TRDJ1, with D perhaps TRDD3 (6 bases). The CDR3 covers 14 residues. The V gene's germline CDR1 is GEAIGNYY and CDR2 EKD. V was clipped by 3 bases and J by 0 bases, with 10 bases between them. The CDR3 region is CACDAVGDTDKLIF. The CDR3 DNA reads as TGTGCCTGTGACGCCGTGGGGGACACCGATAAACTCATCTTT.

This clone is termed medium-sized (0.01 to 0.1%). The gene calls are TRDV2 and TRDJ3; 12 nucleotides align to TRDD3. CDR1 and CDR2 (germline): GEAIGNYY, EKD. The CDR3 is made up of 19 amino acids. V shed 2 bases and J 0 bases; nucleotides not matched to a gene: 4. CDR3 residues: CACDSTGGYSSWDTRQMFF. The CDR3 DNA follows: TGTGCCTGTGACAGTACTGGGGGATACAGCTCCTGGGACACCCGACAGATGTTTTTC.